The 29 T cell receptor beta chains below all came from one sample that was sequenced in a study of cytomegalovirus exposure and HLA in healthy donors. PCR employed 60 Vbeta and 13 Jbeta primers. Here immunoSEQ multiplex PCR was the method, and the copy in TCRdb shows in-frame clones only, minus some. The sample has roughly 200,000 clones; 77% are singletons. Sequenced sample: PBMCs. The receptors come from a woman aged 55-70 years in good health and CMV-seropositive.

The chain employs TRBV18 and TRBJ2-5; TRBD1 aligns across 9 bases. Germline assignment: CDR1 KGHSH and CDR2 LQKENI. The CDR3 is 14 residues long. Unmatched junction bases numbered 10, after V lost 10 bases and J lost 4 bases. The CDR3 region is CATDEQGAGETQYF. CDR3 in DNA: TGTGCCACCGACGAACAGGGGGCGGGAGAGACCCAGTACTTC.

The chain combines TRBV5-1 with TRBJ1-4, with 7 positions matching TRBD1. Germline loops: CDR1 SGHRS, CDR2 YFSETQ. Trimming at V came to 4 bases and at J to 1 base, leaving 4 bases not matched to a gene. The CDR3 has 15 amino acids. CDR3 loop: CASSPRQGTNEKLFF. The CDR3 coding sequence is TGCGCCAGCAGCCCCAGACAGGGAACTAATGAAAAACTGTTTTTT.

V gene TRBV9 combines with J gene TRBJ1-1; TRBD1 is a possible D gene (6 bases). Germline loops: CDR1 SGDLS, CDR2 YYNGEE. This CDR3 is 15 amino acids long. Trimming pared 4 bases from V and 3 bases from J, leaving 16 bases between. CDR3 protein: CASSPILQGYTEAFF. The CDR3 region has the DNA TGTGCCAGCAGCCCCATCCTACAGGGTTACACTGAAGCTTTCTTT.

This chain connects TRBV12-5 to TRBJ2-5; 8 bases align to TRBD2. Matching the DNA end better, TRBJ2-7 makes the J call doubtful. Germline CDR1 LGHNT, CDR2 FRNRAP. This CDR3 spans 17 amino acids. The CDR3 DNA sequence: TGTGCTAGTGGTCCCGTTCCTTCTAGCGGGCGGTCCTACGAGCAGTACTTC. Its protein product is CASGPVPSSGRSYEQYF.

With respect to this clone: Germline and junction disagree at one end, which may indicate a read error. The chain combines TRBV7-3 with TRBJ2-6; tentatively, D is TRBD1 (5 bases). The CDR3 spans 15 residues. Germline assignment: CDR1 SGHTA and CDR2 FQGTGA. The CDR3 sequence is CASSSRSSGANGLTF. For the CDR3, the DNA is TGTGCCAGCAGTTCCCGTTCCTCTGGGGCCAACGGCCTGACTTTC.

The chain joins TRBV27 to TRBJ1-4, with D possibly matching TRBD1 (6 bases). Trimming pared 2 bases from V and 7 bases from J, leaving 8 bases between. Germline CDR1 reads MNHEY; CDR2 reads SMNVEV (reference sequence). The CDR3 loop spans 13 amino acids. The CDR3 DNA reads TGTGCCAGCAGTTTACAGGGGAGTGAAAAACTGTTTTTT. It yields the protein CASSLQGSEKLFF.

This clone was recorded once. The V and J genes are TRBV7-9 and TRBJ1-2; D gene unclear. CDR1 and CDR2 from the germline V gene are SEHNR and FQNEAQ (reference sequence). V was trimmed by 1 base and J by 6 bases, leaving 9 bases between them. There are 13 residues in the CDR3. The CDR3: CASSLDPQDGYTF. The CDR3 nucleotides are TGTGCCAGCAGCTTAGACCCCCAGGATGGCTACACCTTC.

The chain links TRBV5-1 to TRBJ2-3; D remains ambiguous. CDR1 SGHRS and CDR2 YFSETQ come from the germline V gene. V gave up 0 bases and J gave up 0 bases, with 8 bases separating them. The CDR3 extends over 15 amino acids. This CDR3 reads CASSLVSVSTDTQYF. The CDR3 DNA is TGCGCCAGCAGCTTGGTTAGTGTTAGCACAGATACGCAGTATTTT. Filled out from reference TRBV5-1 and TRBJ2-3, the complete variable domain reads KAGVTQTPRYLIKTRGQQVTLSCSPISGHRSVSWYQQTPGQGLQFLFEYFSETQRNKGNFPGRFSGRQFSNSRSEMNVSTLELGDSALYLCASSLVSVSTDTQYFGPGTRLTVL.

J is TRBJ1-4 and V is TRBV7-9, with 7 bases aligning to TRBD1. CDR1 is SEHNR, CDR2 FQNEAQ, per germline (reference sequence). The V segment lost 5 bases and the J segment 1 base; nucleotides outside the gene matches: 4. The CDR3 runs 15 residues. CDR3: CASSTYRGTNEKLFF. The CDR3 nucleotides read TGTGCCAGCAGCACGTACAGGGGAACTAATGAAAAACTGTTTTTT.

As DNA, the CDR3 is TGTGCCAGCAGTGGGACTAGCGCGGGTCGGTCCTACGAGCAGTACTTC. It codes for CASSGTSAGRSYEQYF. The chain links TRBV27 to TRBJ2-7; 10 bases line up with TRBD2. The J segment lost 1 base and the V segment lost 5 bases, leaving 8 bases of the junction unmatched. This CDR3 region has 16 residues. Germline CDR1 MNHEY, CDR2 SMNVEV (reference sequence).

V and J are TRBV6-5 and TRBJ2-7; maybe TRBD1 (6 bases). From germline, CDR1 is MNHEY and CDR2 SVGAGI. Trimming removed 4 bases from V and 5 bases from J, with 15 bases in between. The CDR3 spans 14 residues. The CDR3 DNA reads TGTGCCAGCAGTTCCACAGGGCACTTAAACGAGCAGTACTTC. Translation: CASSSTGHLNEQYF.

This chain joins TRBV5-1 and TRBJ2-7; possibly TRBD1 for D (6 bases). This CDR3 is built from 14 residues. With 4 bases removed from V and 5 bases from J, the gap between germline ends came to 16 bases. CDR1 and CDR2 from the germline V gene are SGHRS and YFSETQ. The CDR3 reads CASSDDRSSNEQYF. The CDR3, as DNA: TGCGCCAGCAGCGACGACAGGAGTTCCAACGAGCAGTACTTC.

The chain has TRBV1 and TRBJ1-2. TRBV1 corresponds to a pseudogene. This CDR3 is built from 12 residues. The CDR3 DNA sequence: TGCACCAGCAGCCCGCGGGGGGAGGGCTACACCTTC. Translation gives CTSSPRGEGYTF.

This clone came up once. The rearrangement links TRBV27 to TRBJ1-1; possible D gene TRBD1, 5 bases. The ends were cut back, 7 bases at V and 1 base at J, with 16 bases in the middle. The germline CDR1 and CDR2 sequences are MNHEY and SMNVEV (reference sequence). The CDR3 is made up of 15 amino acids. CDR3 nucleotides: TGTGCCAGCACTAAACCCTCGACAGAGAACACTGAAGCTTTCTTT. Protein product: CASTKPSTENTEAFF.

V usage is TRBV5-4 and J usage is TRBJ2-3; 8 nucleotides line up with TRBD1. The CDR3 is 16 residues long. CDR1 is SGHNT and CDR2 is YYREEE in the germline V gene (reference sequence). Trimming took 4 bases from V and 4 from J; bases not matched to a gene: 11. The CDR3 sequence: CASSKGLQGGADTQYF. The CDR3, as DNA: TGTGCCAGCAGCAAAGGGTTACAGGGGGGCGCAGATACGCAGTATTTT.

CDR3: CASSMNRVETQYF. CDR3 nucleotide sequence: TGTGCCAGTAGTATGAACAGGGTGGAGACCCAGTACTTC. The chain is built from TRBV19 and TRBJ2-5; TRBD1 is a possible D gene (6 bases). From germline, CDR1 is LNHDA and CDR2 SQIVND (reference sequence). The ends were cut back, 3 bases at V and 5 bases at J, with 10 bases in the middle. This CDR3 is 13 amino acids long.

The V and J genes are TRBV7-9 and TRBJ1-4; D might be TRBD1 (6 bases). Per germline, CDR1 SEHNR and CDR2 FQNEAQ (reference sequence). The CDR3 contains 16 residues. The germline V and J ends were trimmed by 1 base and 8 bases, with 17 bases remaining between them. The DNA for the CDR3 is TGTGCCAGCAGCTTAGATCTTGGCCCAGGGGAGGAAAAACTGTTTTTT. As protein: CASSLDLGPGEEKLFF.

The chain recombines TRBV28 with TRBJ2-7, with 10 bases matching TRBD2. Germline V gene lookup returns CDR1 MDHEN and CDR2 SYDVKM. V was pared by 6 bases and J by 4 bases, with 24 bases of the junction left unmatched. CDR3 size: 20 residues. The CDR3 region has the DNA TGTGCCAGCAGCTACCAAGAGGGGCTAGCGGGAGCGGGAGCAGGTTACGAGCAGTACTTC. Protein product: CASSYQEGLAGAGAGYEQYF.

The CDR3 region has the DNA TGTGCCAGCAGCTTAGTCGCAGGTGCGAACACCGGGGAGCTGTTTTTT. Its translation is CASSLVAGANTGELFF. The chain combines TRBV11-2 with TRBJ2-2; no clear D gene. Germline-derived CDR1 and CDR2 are SGHAT and FQNNGV. The CDR3 is 16 amino acids. Trimming removed 1 base from V and 0 bases from J, with 9 bases in between.

The chain recombines TRBV4-2 with TRBJ1-6, with 9 bases aligning to TRBD1. After removal of 3 bases from V and 8 bases from J, the junction contained 5 bases not matched to a gene. The CDR3 consists of 15 residues. Germline V gene sequence: CDR1 LGHNA, CDR2 YNFKEQ. The CDR3 reads CASSQRTGADSPLHF. CDR3 in DNA: TGTGCCAGCAGCCAGCGGACAGGGGCCGATTCACCCCTCCACTTT.

This clone was counted a few times. V usage is TRBV25-1 and J usage is TRBJ2-1, with D possibly TRBD2 on 5 matching bases. V shed 10 bases and J shed 5 bases, with 12 bases lying between them. The germline V gene has CDR1 MGHDK and CDR2 SYGVNS. The CDR3 length is 12 residues. CDR3 in DNA: TGTGCCACCCTAGCCCTAGACAATGAGCAGTTCTTC. This sequence encodes CATLALDNEQFF. The full variable domain, in which reference TRBV25-1 and TRBJ2-1 provide the parts outside the CDR3, is EADIYQTPRYLVIGTGKKITLECSQTMGHDKMYWYQQDPGMELHLIHYSYGVNSTEKGDLSSESTVSRIRTEHFPLTLESARPSHTSQYLCATLALDNEQFFGPGTRLTVL.

This clone showed up just once. The J gene is TRBJ1-1, the V gene TRBV28; D not certain. CDR1 is MDHEN, CDR2 SYDVKM, per germline. V lost 4 bases and J 0 bases, leaving 9 bases between the germline ends. The CDR3 is 14 residues long. Here the CDR3 DNA reads TGTGCCAGCAGTTACCCGGGTGTGAACACTGAAGCTTTCTTT. As protein: CASSYPGVNTEAFF.

The rearrangement uses TRBV29-1 and TRBJ2-2; the match to TRBD2 covers 10 bases. The CDR3 extends over 14 amino acids. Looked up from germline, CDR1 is SQVTM and CDR2 is ANQGSEA. V shed 7 bases and J 4 bases; nucleotides not matched to a gene: 6. The CDR3 is CSARTSGLTGELFF. The DNA of the CDR3 is TGCAGCGCAAGGACTAGCGGACTCACCGGGGAGCTGTTTTTT.

The V and J genes are TRBV4-2 and TRBJ2-3; TRBD2 matches 7 bases. Germline trimming cut 0 bases from V and 4 bases from J; bases unmatched to any gene: 7. CDR1 is LGHNA and CDR2 is YNFKEQ in the germline V gene. The CDR3 is made up of 16 amino acids. CDR3 region: CASSQETGGGADTQYF. Here the CDR3 DNA reads TGTGCCAGCAGCCAAGAGACGGGAGGTGGGGCAGATACGCAGTATTTT.

This chain connects TRBV5-4 to TRBJ1-5; D unresolved. V was cut by 1 base and J by 3 bases, with 14 bases left in between. Germline CDR1 SGHNT, CDR2 YYREEE (reference sequence). The CDR3 is 16 residues long. The CDR3 sequence is CASSLIGEGNNQPQHF. The CDR3 DNA reads TGTGCCAGCAGCTTGATCGGCGAGGGCAACAATCAGCCCCAGCATTTT.

V gene TRBV9 combines with J gene TRBJ2-3, with 10 bases that match TRBD1. The germline gives CDR1 SGDLS, CDR2 YYNGEE. The CDR3 extends over 14 amino acids. V trimming: 4 bases; J trimming: 5 bases; junction bases outside the gene matches: 4. CDR3 sequence (DNA): TGTGCCAGCAGCAGGACAGGGGGTAAAGATACGCAGTATTTT. Translation: CASSRTGGKDTQYF.

The chain employs TRBV5-1 and TRBJ2-7; 8 bases line up with TRBD1. CDR1 is SGHRS and CDR2 is YFSETQ in the germline V gene. The J segment lost 1 base and the V segment lost 4 bases, leaving 4 bases of the junction unmatched. The CDR3 runs 14 residues. CDR3 in DNA: TGCGCCAGCAGCGGCGGGACAGGATCCTACGAGCAGTACTTC. Translated, it gives CASSGGTGSYEQYF.

The chain recombines TRBV7-2 with TRBJ1-3, with D tentatively TRBD1 (5 bases). The germline V gene encodes CDR1 SGHTA and CDR2 FQGNSA. This CDR3 has 14 residues. V shed 3 bases and J shed 1 base, with 7 bases lying between them. For the CDR3, the DNA is TGTGCCAGCAGCTTCGGGGGTTCTGGAAACACCATATATTTT. The encoded protein is CASSFGGSGNTIYF.

The genes are TRBV7-7 and TRBJ1-5, with 10 bases aligning to TRBD1. V shed 3 bases and J 0 bases; nucleotides not matched to a gene: 5. CDR1 SSHAT and CDR2 FNYEAQ come from the germline V gene (reference sequence). The CDR3 is 17 residues long. In DNA, the CDR3 is TGTGCCAGCAGCTTGGGGACAGGGGCTACTAGCAATCAGCCCCAGCATTTT. This translates into CASSLGTGATSNQPQHF.